This T cell receptor (beta chain) was sequenced for a study of blood T cell repertoires in COVID-19. Study-level information: The United States, Italy and Spain supplied acute and convalescent COVID-19 samples. PBMCs, B-cell-depleted T cells, or T cells were the source of the cDNA or gDNA that made up the material.

The CDR3 consists of 12 residues. CDR1 SGHTA and CDR2 FQGTGA come from the germline V gene. Trimming removed 5 bases at V and 0 bases at J, with 5 bases between. Per the original data handling: Scientists estimated how many nucleated cells there were by amplifying reference gene primers. This table comes from immunoSEQ multiplex PCR, and its TCRdb copy is limited to in-frame clones, with some not included. V and J calls plus clone size are reproduced from that table; the DNA served to infer D and trimming. Among a few hundred thousand clones, around 88% were seen once, and the ten largest hold around 14%.

This sequence originates from a woman in her 70s with COVID-19, enrolled during active disease. The V call is TRBV7-3, the J call TRBJ2-7; D gene uncertain. Sequenced input: peripheral blood. This chain's CDR3 is CASSPSSYEQYF. The CDR3 DNA reads as TGTGCCAGCAGCCCCAGCTCCTACGAGCAGTACTTC.